The 18 T cell receptor beta chains below come from one sample, sequenced in a study of prognosis after radiotherapy for stage I lung cancer (dated by TCRdb to the early 2020s). Instrument used: Illumina HiSeq 3000. Two rounds of multiplex PCR were performed to amplify the TCR beta CDR3 region from genomic DNA. The first PCR round used primers specific to each TRBV and TRBJ gene, and the primer sequences were filed in Chinese patent CN105087789A. In TCRdb, the public reads were trimmed at Q25 with fastp and aligned with MiXCR, with productive beta chains retained. All rows with the same CDR3 protein become a single entry with the most common DNA and genes. In this sample the table shows 20,000 to 25,000 distinct CDR3 sequences, roughly two fifths of which occur a single time. Together, the top ten hold 20% to 25% of the sample. Sample: PBMCs, taken before or after stereotactic body radiation therapy (not recorded which). All receptors derive from a donor aged 50 or older with non-small cell lung cancer.

This clonotype was seen ten or more times. This chain uses TRBV4-2 with TRBJ1-5; D remains ambiguous. V gave up 0 bases and J gave up 6 bases, with 9 bases separating them. This CDR3 region has 14 residues. Looked up from germline, CDR1 is LGHNA and CDR2 is YNFKEQ. The CDR3 bases are TGTGCCAGCAGCCAAGAATCTAGCGGTCAGCCCCAGCATTTT. It is translated as CASSQESSGQPQHF.

This clonotype has only one observation. This sequence joins TRBV19 and TRBJ1-3; the match to TRBD1 covers 9 bases. The V segment lost 5 bases and the J segment 3 bases; nucleotides outside the gene matches: 8. The CDR3 has 16 amino acids. The germline CDR1 and CDR2 sequences are LNHDA and SQIVND (reference sequence). The DNA of the CDR3 is TGTGCCAGTAGTCCTGGGACAGGGCAATTTGGAAACACCATATATTTT. Amino acids: CASSPGTGQFGNTIYF.

This chain joins TRBV7-2 and TRBJ2-1, with D possibly being TRBD2 (6 bases). The CDR3 totals 13 residues. The ends were cut back, 3 bases at V and 4 bases at J, with 7 bases in the middle. The V gene's germline CDR1 is SGHTA and CDR2 FQGNSA. The CDR3 region is CASSFLAYNEQFF. The CDR3 nucleotides read TGTGCCAGCAGCTTCCTAGCGTACAATGAGCAGTTCTTC.

The chain has TRBV11-2 and TRBJ1-2; possibly TRBD1 for D (6 bases). V was shortened by 5 bases and J by 3 bases, with 10 bases between the two germline ends. The CDR3 contains 13 residues. Germline CDR1 and CDR2: SGHAT and FQNNGV. The CDR3 coding sequence is TGTGCCAGCAGCATAGGGGGTGACTATGGCTACACCTTC. Translation gives CASSIGGDYGYTF.

This clonotype was observed at least ten times. This CDR3 is CATSGGGSGANVLTF. The CDR3, as DNA: TGTGCCACCAGCGGGGGAGGCTCTGGGGCCAACGTCCTGACTTTC. The gene calls are TRBV15 and TRBJ2-6; D possibly corresponds to TRBD2 (6 bases). The CDR3 runs 15 residues. Germline V lookup: CDR1 LNHNV, CDR2 YYDKDF (reference sequence). V lost 5 bases and J 0 bases, leaving 8 bases between the germline ends.

At least ten counts were recorded for this clonotype. The chain combines TRBV9 with TRBJ1-2; a weak D match, TRBD1 (5 bases). Trimming removed 4 bases at V and 6 bases at J, with 16 bases between. Germline V gene sequence: CDR1 SGDLS, CDR2 YYNGEE. There are 14 residues in the CDR3. The CDR3 loop reads CASSKPGTLHGYTF. DNA of the CDR3: TGTGCCAGCAGCAAGCCCGGGACTCTCCATGGCTACACCTTC. Drawing the rest from reference TRBV9 and TRBJ1-2, the complete variable domain is DSGVTQTPKHLITATGQRVTLRCSPRSGDLSVYWYQQSLDQGLQFLIQYYNGEERAKGNILERFSAQQFPDLHSELNLSSLELGDSALYFCASSKPGTLHGYTFGSGTRLTVV.

This clonotype appeared many times. The CDR3 coding sequence is TGTGCCAGCAGCTCTACCCCTGGGGGGGATGAGCAGTTCTTC. Its translation is CASSSTPGGDEQFF. J is TRBJ2-1 and V is TRBV9; 7 bases map to TRBD2. The length of the CDR3 is 14 residues. Per the germline V gene, CDR1 is SGDLS and CDR2 is YYNGEE. V was clipped by 4 bases and J by 8 bases; unmatched bases: 9.

The chain carries TRBV25-1 and TRBJ1-2; no firm D call. CDR3 length: 12 residues. CDR1 and CDR2 (germline): MGHDK, SYGVNS. V was clipped by 7 bases and J by 9 bases, with 15 bases between them. CDR3 region: CASIPGSHCYTF. CDR3 bases: TGTGCCAGCATTCCGGGGTCTCATTGCTACACCTTC.

About this clonotype: A junction boundary mismatches the germline segment, possibly from a read error. The chain is built from TRBV30 and TRBJ1-3; unclear D gene. From germline, CDR1 is GTSNPN and CDR2 SVGIG (reference sequence). The CDR3 has 13 amino acids. The CDR3 here is CAWSGYSGTTIYF. CDR3 coding DNA: TGTGCCTGGAGTGGTTACTCAGGAACCACCATATATTTT.

The chain couples TRBV5-1 to TRBJ2-1, with D tentatively TRBD1 (5 bases). This CDR3 contains 17 residues. Germline V gene sequence: CDR1 SGHRS, CDR2 YFSETQ. Trimming stripped 3 bases from V and 6 bases from J, with 22 bases between. The CDR3 protein is CASSSSTVHGAGNEQFF. The CDR3 DNA is TGCGCCAGCAGCTCAAGCACCGTACATGGGGCCGGCAATGAGCAGTTCTTC.

The V call is TRBV24-1, the J call TRBJ2-2; D possibly corresponds to TRBD1 (5 bases). Germline CDR1 is KGHDR and CDR2 is SFDVKD. The CDR3 is 12 residues long. V was shortened by 5 bases and J by 7 bases, with 7 bases between the two germline ends. DNA of the CDR3: TGTGCCACCAGTGGTCAGGGCGGGGAGCTGTTTTTT. This translates into CATSGQGGELFF.

This clonotype has a count of ten or more. V is TRBV20-1 and J is TRBJ2-7, with 11 bases aligning to TRBD1. This CDR3 is 14 amino acids long. Trimming took 3 bases from V and 4 from J; bases not matched to a gene: 5. CDR1 DFQATT and CDR2 SNEGSKA come from the germline V gene (reference sequence). CDR3 bases: TGCAGTGCTAGGGGACAGGGGGGGGCATACGAGCAGTACTTC. It yields the protein CSARGQGGAYEQYF.

This clonotype was counted at least ten times. This sequence joins TRBV7-3 and TRBJ1-6; D might be TRBD1 (5 bases). V shed 5 bases and J shed 7 bases, with 15 bases lying between them. The CDR3 totals 15 residues. Germline CDR1 reads SGHTA; CDR2 reads FQGTGA. The CDR3 DNA reads TGTGCCAGCAGCCCCTCCGGGACGAAAAATTCACCCCTCCACTTT. Its translation: CASSPSGTKNSPLHF.

This clonotype was recorded at least ten times. This sequence joins TRBV20-1 and TRBJ2-1; possible D gene TRBD2, 5 bases. Looked up from germline, CDR1 is DFQATT and CDR2 is SNEGSKA (reference sequence). The CDR3 contains 12 residues. The ends were cut back, 6 bases at V and 5 bases at J, with 11 bases in the middle. CDR3 amino acids: CSAVRGHNEQFF. The CDR3 DNA is TGCAGTGCCGTCCGCGGGCACAATGAGCAGTTCTTC.

At least ten counts were recorded for this clonotype. The rearrangement links TRBV2 to TRBJ1-2, with 7 bases aligning to TRBD1. Germline loops: CDR1 SNHLY, CDR2 FYNNEI. V lost 7 bases to trimming and J lost 2 bases; unmatched junction nucleotides: 4. This CDR3 contains 13 residues. The chain's CDR3 is CASKGQLNYGYTF. CDR3 DNA: TGTGCCAGCAAGGGACAGTTAAACTATGGCTACACCTTC.

The sample holds many counts of this clonotype. CDR3 region: CSVVRDTNTEAFF. Written as DNA, the CDR3 is TGCAGCGTTGTCCGGGACACCAACACTGAAGCTTTCTTT. The J gene is TRBJ1-1, the V gene TRBV29-1; possible D gene TRBD1, 6 bases. The germline V gene has CDR1 SQVTM and CDR2 ANQGSEA. CDR3 length: 13 residues. V shed 4 bases and J shed 2 bases, with 11 bases lying between them.

As concerns this clonotype: Compared with germline, one end of the junction differs, possibly owing to a read error. This chain uses TRBV9 with TRBJ2-7; TRBD1 aligns across 8 bases. The CDR3 is made up of 13 amino acids. CDR1 is SGDLS, CDR2 YYNGEE, per germline. The CDR3 bases are TGTGCAAGCAGCATAGTATGGACAGGGATGCAGTACTTC. Protein sequence: CASSIVWTGMQYF. Full variable domain (rest looked up from reference TRBV9 and TRBJ2-7): DSGVTQTPKHLITATGQRVTLRCSPRSGDLSVYWYQQSLDQGLQFLIQYYNGEERAKGNILERFSAQQFPDLHSELNLSSLELGDSALYFCASSIVWTGMQYFGPGTRLTVT.

As to this clonotype: A junction boundary mismatches the germline segment, possibly from a read error. The chain is built from TRBV7-2 and TRBJ2-1; D is possibly TRBD2 (6 bases). The CDR3 runs 14 residues. Germline V gene data show CDR1 as SGHTA and CDR2 as FQGNSA. This CDR3 is CASSIRDSDNEQFF. CDR3 coding DNA: TGTGCCAGCAGCATAAGGGACTCCGACAATGAGCAGTTCTTC.